Following are 9 T cell receptor beta chains from one sample sequenced in a study of cytomegalovirus exposure and HLA in healthy donors. This PCR relied on a set of 60 Vbeta primers and 13 Jbeta primers. The table came from immunoSEQ multiplex PCR; TCRdb's copy has only in-frame clones and leaves some out. The top ten hold about 0.77% of the sample, which has 200,000 or so clones, over 80% seen once. The sample consisted of PBMCs. The source of these receptors is a boy between 2 and 15 years old in good health and CMV-seronegative.

This clone showed up just once. The rearrangement uses TRBV19 and TRBJ1-1; 10 bases agree with TRBD1. Germline V gene lookup returns CDR1 LNHDA and CDR2 SQIVND (reference sequence). This CDR3 contains 17 residues. Trimming cost V 4 bases and J 3 bases; bases outside gene matches: 11. In DNA form, the CDR3 reads TGTGCCAGTAGTAATACCCGGGACAGGGGAGGGTACACTGAAGCTTTCTTT. Amino acid sequence: CASSNTRDRGGYTEAFF. The variable domain in full, with the rest retrieved from reference TRBV19 and TRBJ1-1, is DGGITQSPKYLFRKEGQNVTLSCEQNLNHDAMYWYRQDPGQGLRLIYYSQIVNDFQKGDIAEGYSVSREKKESFPLTVTSAQKNPTAFYLCASSNTRDRGGYTEAFFGQGTRLTVV.

There are a few counts of this clone. This chain connects TRBV2 to TRBJ2-7; 11 bases fit TRBD2. The junction had 1 base not matched to a gene; V was cut back by 5 bases and J by 7 bases. The CDR3 totals 12 residues. CDR1 and CDR2 (germline): SNHLY, FYNNEI. This chain's CDR3 is CASSRTSGEQYF. In DNA form, the CDR3 reads TGTGCCAGCAGTCGGACTAGCGGGGAGCAGTACTTC.

The chain couples TRBV9 to TRBJ2-7; D possibly corresponds to TRBD2 (5 bases). V lost 3 bases and J 7 bases, leaving 23 bases between the germline ends. The CDR3 runs to 16 residues. Germline values: CDR1 SGDLS, CDR2 YYNGEE. The CDR3 DNA is TGTGCCAGCAGCGCACTCGGGAATCTTGCGATGGGAGAGCAGTACTTC. Translating gives CASSALGNLAMGEQYF.

The V and J genes are TRBV4-2 and TRBJ2-7; 14 bases match TRBD2. The length of the CDR3 is 18 residues. Germline CDR1 reads LGHNA; CDR2 reads YNFKEQ. V trimming: 4 bases; J trimming: 3 bases; junction bases outside the gene matches: 11. This chain's CDR3 is CASSPRTSGGLNRYEQYF. CDR3 coding DNA: TGTGCCAGCAGCCCCCGGACTAGCGGGGGGTTGAACCGCTACGAGCAGTACTTC.

This clone has only a few counts. The chain recombines TRBV6-5 with TRBJ2-7; D is perhaps TRBD1 (6 bases). The CDR3 spans 16 residues. Germline CDR1 is MNHEY and CDR2 is SVGAGI. The V and J ends lost 4 bases and 11 bases respectively, with 27 bases between them. The CDR3 loop is CASSSSIQGSVGVEYF. CDR3 bases: TGTGCCAGCAGTTCCTCGATACAGGGTTCGGTTGGAGTGGAGTACTTC.

The chain uses TRBV5-1 and TRBJ2-5, with 7 bases identical to TRBD2. Germline assignment: CDR1 SGHRS and CDR2 YFSETQ. Germline trimming cut 0 bases from V and 0 bases from J; bases unmatched to any gene: 5. The CDR3 covers 16 residues. The CDR3, as DNA: TGCGCCAGCAGCTTGGTAATAGCGGGTTACCAAGAGACCCAGTACTTC. It translates to CASSLVIAGYQETQYF.

The genes are TRBV7-2 and TRBJ2-3; the D gene is possibly TRBD2 (5 bases). This CDR3 contains 18 residues. V was clipped by 6 bases and J by 5 bases, with 27 bases between them. CDR1 is SGHTA and CDR2 is FQGNSA in the germline V gene. The CDR3 loop reads CASRLSLVSVATQDTQYF. For the CDR3, the DNA is TGTGCCAGCAGGCTTTCACTAGTTTCCGTTGCGACACAAGATACGCAGTATTTT.

The V gene is TRBV19, the J gene TRBJ1-5; 8 bases map to TRBD1. CDR1 and CDR2 (germline): LNHDA, SQIVND (reference sequence). V shed 3 bases and J 2 bases; nucleotides not matched to a gene: 9. This CDR3 is built from 17 residues. In DNA, the CDR3 is TGTGCCAGTAGTATGTCCATCCAGGGGGCCGGCAATCAGCCCCAGCATTTT. Its translation: CASSMSIQGAGNQPQHF.

This chain uses TRBV11-3 with TRBJ2-7; D might be TRBD1 (5 bases). Germline V CDR1 and CDR2: SGHNT, YENEEA. The V gene lost 1 base and the J gene lost 5 bases, with 12 bases spanning the gap. The CDR3 has 14 amino acids. In nucleotides, the CDR3 is TGTGCCAGCAGCTTAGGGACATTTGAAGACGAGCAGTACTTC. Translating it yields CASSLGTFEDEQYF.